This section outlines one TCR beta chain sequence together with its context. The data were obtained in a study of blood T cell repertoires in COVID-19. Across the study: COVID-19 samples from acute and convalescent phases originated in the United States, Italy and Spain.

This CDR3 is built from 15 residues. The V gene's germline CDR1 is MNHEY and CDR2 SVGAGI. The ends lost 2 bases at V and 2 bases at J; junction bases unmatched: 4. As handled by the study authors: Amplification from reference gene primers served as the basis for estimated nucleated cell counts. Sequencing was performed with immunoSEQ multiplex PCR; in TCRdb, only in-frame clones are kept and a portion is missing. The V and J calls and clone size were taken over from that table, and D and trimming were inferred from the DNA. The data contain 300,000 to 350,000 clones, around 90% of them seen just once; the ten biggest clones take up about 2.5%.

V usage is TRBV6-5 and J usage is TRBJ2-5, with 8 bases that match TRBD1. Sequenced: peripheral blood. This clonotype was sampled from a man in his late teens or twenties with active or convalescent COVID-19. In DNA form, the CDR3 reads TGTGCCAGCAGTTACAACAGGGGGTGGCAAGAGACCCAGTACTTC. Its translation: CASSYNRGWQETQYF.